Given below is one TCR beta chain in context. V gave up 5 bases and J gave up 6 bases, with 14 bases separating them. Germline lookup yields CDR1 KGHDR and CDR2 SFDVKD. This CDR3 has 14 amino acids. This entry belongs to a study of blood T cell repertoires in COVID-19. Across the study: Donors in the United States, Italy and Spain gave samples during acute or convalescent COVID-19.

Authors' data handling: Reference gene primer amplification gave nucleated cell count estimates. The method was immunoSEQ multiplex PCR; TCRdb's version includes in-frame clones alone and lacks a portion of them. V and J calls plus clone size are reproduced from that table; the DNA served to infer D and trimming. In the table there are 350,000 or so clones, approximately 88% of which are singletons. The J gene is TRBJ2-3, the V gene TRBV24-1; D possibly corresponds to TRBD2 (6 bases). This TCR came from a woman between 25 and 40 years old with COVID-19, enrolled during active disease. Sequencing was carried out using peripheral blood. The DNA for the CDR3 is TGTGCCACCAGTGGTTCATATGGAGGGGATACGCAGTATTTT. Translating it yields CATSGSYGGDTQYF.